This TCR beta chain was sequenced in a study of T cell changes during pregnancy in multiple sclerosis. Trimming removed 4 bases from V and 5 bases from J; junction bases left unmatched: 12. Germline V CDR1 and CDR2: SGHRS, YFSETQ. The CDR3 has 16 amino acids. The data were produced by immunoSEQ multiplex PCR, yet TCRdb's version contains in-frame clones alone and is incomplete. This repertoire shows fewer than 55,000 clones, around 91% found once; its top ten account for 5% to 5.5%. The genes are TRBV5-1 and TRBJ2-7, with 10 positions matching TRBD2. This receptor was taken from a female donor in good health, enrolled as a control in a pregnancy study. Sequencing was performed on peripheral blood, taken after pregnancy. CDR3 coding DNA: TGCGCCAGCAGCGAGGGGGGTACTAGCGGGATCGACGAGCAGTACTTC. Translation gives CASSEGGTSGIDEQYF.